Reported below is one T cell receptor beta chain. The data belong to a study of Tregs in tolerant kidney transplant recipients. Clones were sequenced by immunoSEQ multiplex PCR, and TCRdb holds only the in-frame ones, with some missing. The table has approximately 75,000 clones, approximately 90% seen once; the top ten hold approximately 0.35%. With 0 bases removed from V and 7 bases from J, the gap between germline ends came to 13 bases. The CDR3 is made up of 15 amino acids. CDR1 and CDR2 from the germline V gene are SGHNT and YYREEE (reference sequence). V gene TRBV5-4 combines with J gene TRBJ1-4; D perhaps matches TRBD1 (5 bases). This clonotype was obtained from a human donor who received a combined kidney and bone marrow transplant. The sample here was Tregs from blood, taken before the transplant. CDR3 sequence (DNA): TGTGCCAGCAGCTTGGAGATGGGGGGAAGTGAAAAACTGTTTTTT. Its translation is CASSLEMGGSEKLFF.